Below, 23 T cell receptor beta chains from the same sample are listed, as sequenced in a study of PD-1 blockade in classical Hodgkin lymphoma. Autologous stem cell transplantation was followed by relapse in every patient, and brentuximab vedotin exposure varied. Using immunoSEQ multiplex PCR, the repertoire was profiled, and TCRdb retains in-frame clones only, with some absent. The sample holds about 41,000 clones, around three quarters seen once. The sample in question was peripheral blood mononuclear cells (PBMCs), obtained at baseline. These receptors were taken from a human donor with classical Hodgkin lymphoma.

The chain couples TRBV6-1 to TRBJ1-2; D is unclear. V gave up 0 bases and J gave up 4 bases, with 9 bases separating them. The germline CDR1 and CDR2 sequences are MNHNS and SASEGT. There are 14 residues in the CDR3. The CDR3 DNA is TGTGCCAGCAGTGAAGCAGCACAATTCTATGGCTACACCTTC. Residues: CASSEAAQFYGYTF.

This chain joins TRBV7-2 and TRBJ2-7, with TRBD2 as a possible D gene (7 bases). Germline values: CDR1 SGHTA, CDR2 FQGNSA. There are 17 residues in the CDR3. The V and J ends lost 3 bases and 1 base respectively, with 19 bases between them. Written as DNA, the CDR3 is TGTGCCAGCAGCTTGAGGGGGGCGCGGGAGAAGTCCTACGAGCAGTACTTC. Amino acids: CASSLRGAREKSYEQYF.

This clone was seen only a few times. The rearrangement uses TRBV18 and TRBJ1-1, with 8 positions matching TRBD1. Germline V gives CDR1 KGHSH, CDR2 LQKENI. The CDR3 is 15 amino acids. Trimming took 2 bases from V and 4 from J; bases not matched to a gene: 6. The CDR3 sequence: CASSPLTGDATEAFF. Written as DNA, the CDR3 is TGTGCCAGCTCACCATTGACAGGGGACGCCACTGAAGCTTTCTTT. Using reference TRBV18 and TRBJ1-1 for the parts outside the CDR3, the full variable domain is NAGVMQNPRHLVRRRGQEARLRCSPMKGHSHVYWYRQLPEEGLKFMVYLQKENIIDESGMPKERFSAEFPKEGPSILRIQQVVRGDSAAYFCASSPLTGDATEAFFGQGTRLTVV.

The V gene is TRBV25-1, the J gene TRBJ1-2; D not resolved. This CDR3 region has 15 residues. The V gene lost 11 bases and the J gene lost 0 bases, with 19 bases spanning the gap. Germline CDR1 is MGHDK and CDR2 is SYGVNS. CDR3: CAALKKRKTNYGYTF. In nucleotides, the CDR3 is TGTGCCGCCCTCAAAAAGAGGAAGACTAACTATGGCTACACCTTC.

This clone appeared many times. The rearrangement links TRBV19 to TRBJ2-7; D is undetermined. Trimming removed 5 bases from V and 4 bases from J, with 12 bases in between. This CDR3 spans 13 amino acids. The germline V gene has CDR1 LNHDA and CDR2 SQIVND (reference sequence). The CDR3, as DNA: TGTGCCAGTAGTCTAAAGCTTGAATACGAGCAGTACTTC. It specifies CASSLKLEYEQYF. Drawing the rest from reference TRBV19 and TRBJ2-7, the complete variable domain is DGGITQSPKYLFRKEGQNVTLSCEQNLNHDAMYWYRQDPGQGLRLIYYSQIVNDFQKGDIAEGYSVSREKKESFPLTVTSAQKNPTAFYLCASSLKLEYEQYFGPGTRLTVT.

The chain is built from TRBV6-1 and TRBJ1-3; unclear D gene. This CDR3 spans 11 amino acids. V was trimmed by 8 bases and J by 4 bases, leaving 6 bases between them. Germline values: CDR1 MNHNS, CDR2 SASEGT. CDR3 DNA sequence: TGTGCCAGCTTATACGGAAACACCATATATTTT. Translated: CASLYGNTIYF.

This clone was seen many times. The same CDR3 also results from other DNA sequences found in this sample. V usage is TRBV19 and J usage is TRBJ2-2; D is perhaps TRBD2 (5 bases). CDR1 and CDR2 (germline): LNHDA, SQIVND (reference sequence). This CDR3 has 13 amino acids. V was trimmed by 5 bases and J by 6 bases, leaving 10 bases between them. The CDR3 region is CASSSSEAGELFF. The CDR3 DNA reads TGTGCCAGTAGTTCCTCGGAGGCCGGGGAGCTGTTTTTT.

The CDR3 loop is CASSLVVGNYEQYF. The CDR3 nucleotides are TGTGCCAGCAGCTTAGTCGTGGGGAACTACGAGCAGTACTTC. V usage is TRBV7-3 and J usage is TRBJ2-7; D unclear. The length of the CDR3 is 14 residues. CDR1 and CDR2 from the germline V gene are SGHTA and FQGTGA. The V and J ends lost 2 bases and 3 bases respectively, with 11 bases between them.

The chain couples TRBV6-5 to TRBJ1-2, with a tentative D call TRBD1 (5 bases). Trimming cost V 4 bases and J 5 bases, with 20 bases left between them. The CDR3 loop spans 16 amino acids. CDR1 MNHEY and CDR2 SVGAGI come from the germline V gene. CDR3 DNA: TGTGCCAGCAGTTTAAGGAGGGGTCTCATAGGGTATGGCTACACCTTC. It yields the protein CASSLRRGLIGYGYTF.

This clone was found a few times. The genes are TRBV19 and TRBJ2-5; D may be TRBD2 (5 bases). This CDR3 is 15 amino acids long. The V gene lost 6 bases and the J gene lost 4 bases, with 18 bases spanning the gap. Germline CDR1 LNHDA, CDR2 SQIVND (reference sequence). The CDR3 reads CASSPGPAGGETQYF. In DNA, the CDR3 is TGTGCCAGTAGCCCCGGACCAGCCGGAGGAGAGACCCAGTACTTC.

The genes are TRBV4-2 and TRBJ1-1; D is undetermined. V was cut by 0 bases and J by 4 bases, with 15 bases left in between. The CDR3 is 16 residues long. In germline, CDR1 is LGHNA, CDR2 YNFKEQ. CDR3 bases: TGTGCCAGCAGCCAAGACGGAGTGGTGCGGGGCACTGAAGCTTTCTTT. It codes for CASSQDGVVRGTEAFF.

This sequence joins TRBV7-9 and TRBJ2-3; 7 bases map to TRBD1. The CDR3 sequence is 14 residues long. The ends lost 1 base at V and 5 bases at J; junction bases unmatched: 3. The germline V gene encodes CDR1 SEHNR and CDR2 FQNEAQ (reference sequence). CDR3 loop: CASSLGSGGDTQYF. The CDR3 bases are TGTGCCAGCAGCTTAGGTTCAGGGGGAGATACGCAGTATTTT. Full variable domain (missing parts from reference TRBV7-9 and TRBJ2-3): DTGVSQNPRHKITKRGQNVTFRCDPISEHNRLYWYRQTLGQGPEFLTYFQNEAQLEKSRLLSDRFSAERPKGSFSTLEIQRTEQGDSAMYLCASSLGSGGDTQYFGPGTRLTVL.

The genes are TRBV27 and TRBJ1-2; D call uncertain. CDR3 length: 13 residues. Germline V CDR1 and CDR2: MNHEY, SMNVEV (reference sequence). Between the trimmed V and J ends, which lost 0 bases and 5 bases, there was a span of 7 bases. The chain's CDR3 is CASSLSGKYGYTF. In DNA, the CDR3 is TGTGCCAGCAGTTTATCGGGGAAATATGGCTACACCTTC.

The genes are TRBV6-5 and TRBJ1-2, with TRBD1 identical over 11 bases. The CDR3 spans 14 residues. Germline-derived CDR1 and CDR2 are MNHEY and SVGAGI. Losses at the gene ends were 2 bases for V and 7 bases for J; bases not matched to a gene: 3. The CDR3: CASSYTGTGGGYTF. Written as DNA, the CDR3 is TGTGCCAGCAGTTACACCGGGACAGGGGGTGGCTACACCTTC.

In DNA form, the CDR3 reads TGTGCCAGCGCCGGGTCAACACAAAATTCACCCCTCCACTTT. It codes for CASAGSTQNSPLHF. This rearrangement joins TRBV25-1 to TRBJ1-6; D uncertain. Germline V gives CDR1 MGHDK, CDR2 SYGVNS. V lost 8 bases and J 7 bases, leaving 15 bases between the germline ends. The CDR3 sequence is 14 residues long.

This clone came up a few times. This chain uses TRBV6-1 with TRBJ1-1; D not resolved. The CDR3 runs 14 residues. From germline, CDR1 is MNHNS and CDR2 SASEGT. V lost 4 bases to trimming and J lost 0 bases, with 9 bases between them. This CDR3 is CASSARTMNTEAFF. DNA of the CDR3: TGTGCCAGCAGTGCCAGAACCATGAACACTGAAGCTTTCTTT.

The gene calls are TRBV6-5 and TRBJ2-5, with TRBD1 matching 10 bases. CDR3 size: 14 residues. CDR1 MNHEY and CDR2 SVGAGI come from the germline V gene. Trimming cost V 4 bases and J 5 bases; bases outside gene matches: 4. The CDR3 protein is CASSLRGQGETQYF. The CDR3 region has the DNA TGTGCCAGCAGTTTACGGGGACAGGGGGAGACCCAGTACTTC.

V and J are TRBV28 and TRBJ2-7; unclear D gene. In germline, CDR1 is MDHEN, CDR2 SYDVKM. This CDR3 contains 13 residues. Trimming shortened V by 2 bases and J by 2 bases, and 7 bases separated the two germline ends. The CDR3 region is CASSLRITYEQYF. In DNA, the CDR3 is TGTGCCAGCAGTTTACGGATCACCTACGAGCAGTACTTC.

The genes are TRBV7-8 and TRBJ1-3; unclear D gene. V lost 5 bases and J 0 bases, leaving 11 bases between the germline ends. Germline-derived CDR1 and CDR2 are SGHVS and FQNEAQ. CDR3 length equals 15 residues. The CDR3 DNA follows: TGTGCCAGCAGCCAAGGACTATCCTCTGGAAACACCATATATTTT. This sequence encodes CASSQGLSSGNTIYF. Looking up the rest from reference TRBV7-8 and TRBJ1-3 gives the full variable domain: GAGVSQSPRYKVAKRGQDVALRCDPISGHVSLFWYQQALGQGPEFLTYFQNEAQLDKSGLPSDRFFAERPEGSVSTLKIQRTQQEDSAVYLCASSQGLSSGNTIYFGEGSWLTVV.

This chain links TRBV7-3 with TRBJ2-2, with TRBD2 matching over 7 bases. CDR1 is SGHTA, CDR2 FQGTGA, per germline. Trimming cost V 4 bases and J 4 bases; bases outside gene matches: 6. The CDR3 totals 15 residues. CDR3 region: CASSSWGGSTGELFF. Written as DNA, the CDR3 is TGTGCCAGCAGCTCCTGGGGGGGTTCCACCGGGGAGCTGTTTTTT.

The gene calls are TRBV6-1 and TRBJ1-1; D remains unclear. Per the germline V gene, CDR1 is MNHNS and CDR2 is SASEGT. The CDR3 runs to 12 residues. Between the trimmed V and J ends, which lost 4 bases and 5 bases, there was a span of 8 bases. The CDR3 nucleotides read TGTGCCAGCAGTGCGGGAGTTACTGAAGCTTTCTTT. Protein sequence: CASSAGVTEAFF.

The table lists this clone with a few counts. This rearrangement joins TRBV28 to TRBJ2-7, with 8 bases identical to TRBD2. The CDR3 runs to 12 residues. Looked up from germline, CDR1 is MDHEN and CDR2 is SYDVKM. V trimming: 6 bases; J trimming: 12 bases; junction bases outside the gene matches: 10. The CDR3 sequence: CASRRPPSGSYF. The CDR3 bases are TGTGCCAGCAGACGCCCCCCTAGCGGGTCGTACTTC. The variable domain in full, completed from reference TRBV28 and TRBJ2-7, reads DVKVTQSSRYLVKRTGEKVFLECVQDMDHENMFWYRQDPGLGLRLIYFSYDVKMKEKGDIPEGYSVSREKKERFSLILESASTNQTSMYLCASRRPPSGSYFGPGTRLTVT.

The gene calls are TRBV11-3 and TRBJ2-7, with D unresolved. Trimming removed 1 base from V and 3 bases from J, with 7 bases in between. The germline V gene encodes CDR1 SGHNT and CDR2 YENEEA. The CDR3 consists of 13 residues. The CDR3: CASSLGPFYEQYF. In nucleotides, the CDR3 is TGTGCCAGCAGCTTAGGACCTTTCTACGAGCAGTACTTC.